What follows describes a single T cell receptor beta chain. Its antigen is as yet unknown. The CDR3 is 15 residues long. Trimming removed 4 bases from V and 4 bases from J; junction bases left unmatched: 7. Germline V gives CDR1 SGHRS, CDR2 YFSETQ. 60 Vbeta and 13 Jbeta primers were used in PCR. TCRdb's table, derived via immunoSEQ multiplex PCR, lists solely in-frame clones and lacks some. The repertoire holds around 100,000 clones, around 70% seen once, with approximately 8.6% in the top ten. These data belong to a study of cytomegalovirus exposure and HLA in healthy donors. The overall study: A data release that came early held approximately 85 million unique TCRs from HLA-typed donors. Study outcomes and limitations: Some V segments, TRBV6-2 and TRBV6-3 among them, were indistinguishable and were therefore excluded. Most TCR beta V segments were productive about 87% or about 30% of the time in an earlier analysis.

Everyone who donated was a healthy bone marrow donor. Material for sequencing was PBMCs. V usage is TRBV5-1 and J usage is TRBJ1-2, with TRBD1 identical over 10 bases. This receptor was obtained from a man aged 25 to 45 in good health and CMV-seropositive. Written as DNA, the CDR3 is TGCGCCAGCAGCGGCCAAGGACAGGGGGGCTATGGCTACACCTTC. Amino acids: CASSGQGQGGYGYTF.